These 31 T cell receptor beta chains share one sample of origin, sequenced in a study of CD8+ T cells in alopecia areata. RNA extraction and reverse transcription yielded cDNA as sequencing template. Sequenced by immunoSEQ multiplex PCR; TCRdb stores in-frame clones only, minus some. The sample lists more than 150,000 clones; about 60% were seen once. Specified treatment: oral pan-JAK inhibitor, 5-10 mg twice daily. Sequencing used CD4+ T cells sorted from blood, obtained at week 4, from a patient treated with tofacitinib. These receptors all stem from a human donor with alopecia areata.

A single count supports this clone. The V call is TRBV30, the J call TRBJ2-1; 8 bases line up with TRBD2. Germline CDR1 GTSNPN, CDR2 SVGIG (reference sequence). V dropped 2 bases and J dropped 3; count of bases not matched to a gene: 3. The CDR3 covers 14 residues. The CDR3 spells CAWSSGTSYNEQFF. The CDR3 DNA reads TGTGCCTGGAGTTCGGGGACTAGCTACAATGAGCAGTTCTTC.

The genes are TRBV30 and TRBJ2-3, with D perhaps matching TRBD1 or TRBD2 (5 bases each). The V and J ends lost 7 bases and 5 bases respectively, with 19 bases between them. The CDR3 is 14 residues long. Looked up from germline, CDR1 is GTSNPN and CDR2 is SVGIG (reference sequence). The CDR3 protein is CASTWDLARDTQYF. CDR3 nucleotides: TGTGCCTCCACGTGGGACCTCGCCAGAGATACGCAGTATTTT. Full variable domain (rest looked up from reference TRBV30 and TRBJ2-3): SQTIHQWPATLVQPVGSPLSLECTVEGTSNPNLYWYRQAAGRGLQLLFYSVGIGQISSEVPQNLSASRPQDRQFILSSKKLLLSDSGFYLCASTWDLARDTQYFGPGTRLTVL.

This clone occurred a few times. The chain combines TRBV6-5 with TRBJ2-2; D possibly corresponds to TRBD1 (6 bases). CDR1 MNHEY and CDR2 SVGAGI come from the germline V gene. Trimming cost V 0 bases and J 1 base, with 9 bases left between them. The CDR3 spans 16 residues. CDR3 region: CASSYSGTRNTGELFF. The CDR3 DNA sequence: TGTGCCAGCAGTTACTCCGGGACACGGAACACCGGGGAGCTGTTTTTT.

The genes are TRBV5-4 and TRBJ2-3, with no clear D. The V gene's germline CDR1 is SGHNT and CDR2 YYREEE (reference sequence). Between the trimmed V and J ends, which lost 0 bases and 4 bases, there was a span of 9 bases. CDR3 length equals 14 residues. The CDR3: CASSLVVRPDTQYF. The CDR3 DNA reads as TGTGCCAGCAGCTTGGTTGTCCGCCCAGATACGCAGTATTTT. The complete variable domain, with remaining parts taken from reference TRBV5-4 and TRBJ2-3, reads ETGVTQSPTHLIKTRGQQVTLRCSSQSGHNTVSWYQQALGQGPQFIFQYYREEENGRGNFPPRFSGLQFPNYSSELNVNALELDDSALYLCASSLVVRPDTQYFGPGTRLTVL.

This chain connects TRBV29-1 to TRBJ1-4; no definite D call. There are 12 residues in the CDR3. Germline V CDR1 and CDR2: SQVTM, ANQGSEA. Trimming removed 4 bases at V and 5 bases at J, with 8 bases between. CDR3 DNA sequence: TGCAGCGTTGCTAGGGCCAATGAAAAACTGTTTTTT. This encodes CSVARANEKLFF.

CDR3 coding DNA: TGTGCCAGCAGGGCCGGGACAGGGAACACCGGGGAGCTGTTTTTT. It translates to CASRAGTGNTGELFF. This sequence joins TRBV2 and TRBJ2-2; 8 bases fit TRBD1. V lost 6 bases and J lost 1; bases outside the gene matches: 4. CDR3 length: 15 residues. Per germline, CDR1 SNHLY and CDR2 FYNNEI.

The table lists this clone with a few counts. The chain is built from TRBV19 and TRBJ2-1; D could derive from TRBD1 or TRBD2 (5 bases each). This CDR3 has 13 residues. CDR1 and CDR2 (germline): LNHDA, SQIVND (reference sequence). Trimming stripped 5 bases from V and 9 bases from J, with 14 bases between. CDR3 sequence: CASSQGVAAEQFF. CDR3 bases: TGTGCCAGTAGTCAGGGAGTTGCGGCTGAGCAGTTCTTC.

This clone was counted a single time. The chain carries TRBV2 and TRBJ1-2; D is possibly TRBD1 (5 bases). Trimming took 8 bases from V and 8 from J, leaving 18 bases between them. The length of the CDR3 is 13 residues. Germline assignment: CDR1 SNHLY and CDR2 FYNNEI. The CDR3 protein is CASRWGESKGYTF. In DNA, the CDR3 is TGTGCCAGCCGCTGGGGGGAATCGAAGGGCTACACCTTC.

This clone came up a few times. This chain joins TRBV30 and TRBJ1-1, with 7 bases matching TRBD1. Germline CDR1 GTSNPN, CDR2 SVGIG (reference sequence). The CDR3 has 14 residues. The ends lost 1 base at V and 6 bases at J; junction bases unmatched: 8. CDR3 residues: CAWSAGGFGAEAFF. CDR3 DNA: TGTGCCTGGAGTGCAGGGGGATTCGGGGCTGAAGCTTTCTTT. Filled out from reference TRBV30 and TRBJ1-1, the complete variable domain reads SQTIHQWPATLVQPVGSPLSLECTVEGTSNPNLYWYRQAAGRGLQLLFYSVGIGQISSEVPQNLSASRPQDRQFILSSKKLLLSDSGFYLCAWSAGGFGAEAFFGQGTRLTVV.

The chain couples TRBV7-9 to TRBJ2-2; D is uncertain. V was cut by 1 base and J by 7 bases, with 4 bases left in between. The CDR3 is made up of 12 amino acids. Germline assignment: CDR1 SEHNR and CDR2 FQNEAQ (reference sequence). The CDR3 nucleotides are TGTGCCAGCAGCTTAGTGAGCGGGGAGCTGTTTTTT. It is translated as CASSLVSGELFF.

The V and J genes are TRBV29-1 and TRBJ1-1, with 7 positions matching TRBD1. The CDR3 spans 13 residues. The J segment lost 0 bases and the V segment lost 6 bases, leaving 4 bases of the junction unmatched. Germline loops: CDR1 SQVTM, CDR2 ANQGSEA. CDR3 sequence: CSVGGQMNTEAFF. The CDR3 DNA is TGCAGCGTGGGGGGACAGATGAACACTGAAGCTTTCTTT.

A few counts support this clone. The CDR3 region has the DNA TGTGCCAGCAATCCCATACGGGGCACAGATACGCAGTATTTT. This sequence encodes CASNPIRGTDTQYF. V gene TRBV27 combines with J gene TRBJ2-3, with D unresolved. V was pared by 7 bases and J by 1 base, with 12 bases between. Germline V gene data show CDR1 as MNHEY and CDR2 as SMNVEV (reference sequence). CDR3 length equals 14 residues.

The chain joins TRBV7-2 to TRBJ1-2, with TRBD1 matching over 7 bases. CDR1 and CDR2 from the germline V gene are SGHTA and FQGNSA. The CDR3 is 15 amino acids. With V trimmed by 5 bases and J by 7 bases, 13 bases remained unmatched. CDR3 coding DNA: TGTGCCAGCAGCCACCGGGGACAGCCGGGAGGTGGCTACACCTTC. This encodes CASSHRGQPGGGYTF.

The rearrangement joins TRBV6-5 to TRBJ2-5; the D is unclear. The germline gives CDR1 MNHEY, CDR2 SVGAGI. Trimming left V 2 bases short and J 4 bases short, with 8 bases between. This CDR3 has 13 amino acids. The CDR3 sequence is CASSYLMSETQYF. The CDR3 bases are TGTGCCAGCAGTTACCTTATGTCAGAGACCCAGTACTTC.

The V and J genes are TRBV5-6 and TRBJ1-2, with 9 positions matching TRBD1. This CDR3 region has 14 residues. Trimming removed 7 bases from V and 2 bases from J; junction bases left unmatched: 6. Germline CDR1 reads SGHDT; CDR2 reads YYEEEE. The CDR3 here is CASRDREVNYGYTF. CDR3 DNA: TGTGCCAGCCGGGACAGGGAAGTAAACTATGGCTACACCTTC.

The V gene is TRBV28, the J gene TRBJ2-1, with D possibly being TRBD1 or TRBD2 (6 bases each). Germline V lookup: CDR1 MDHEN, CDR2 SYDVKM. This CDR3 region has 15 residues. Deletions cut 4 bases from V and 5 bases from J, with 15 bases between. CDR3 in amino acids: CASSSPRGTNNEQFF. The CDR3 region has the DNA TGTGCCAGCAGTTCCCCTCGCGGGACAAACAATGAGCAGTTCTTC.

In regard to this clone: One end of the junction is discordant with germline, which a read error may explain. This sequence joins TRBV5-1 and TRBJ2-1, with 10 positions matching TRBD1. This CDR3 is 14 amino acids long. Per germline, CDR1 SGHRS and CDR2 YFSETQ. The CDR3: CASSLGDRGNEQFF. The CDR3 DNA is TGTGCCAGCAGCTTGGGGGACAGGGGCAATGAGCAGTTCTTC.

This clone was recorded once. The CDR3 protein is CASSVEGIGELFF. DNA for the CDR3: TGTGCCAGCAGTGTCGAGGGAATCGGGGAGCTGTTTTTT. The genes are TRBV25-1 and TRBJ2-2, with a tentative D call TRBD2 (5 bases). The V gene lost 4 bases and the J gene lost 7 bases, with 10 bases spanning the gap. CDR1 and CDR2 (germline): MGHDK, SYGVNS. This CDR3 comprises 13 residues.

The rearrangement links TRBV5-1 to TRBJ1-1; 10 nucleotides line up with TRBD1. CDR1 is SGHRS, CDR2 YFSETQ, per germline. The CDR3 runs 17 residues. V was clipped by 0 bases and J by 5 bases; unmatched bases: 10. Here the CDR3 reads CASSLASGTGEGTEAFF. The DNA of the CDR3 is TGCGCCAGCAGCTTGGCCTCGGGGACAGGGGAAGGGACTGAAGCTTTCTTT.

The chain recombines TRBV5-6 with TRBJ1-2; 9 bases align to TRBD1. The germline gives CDR1 SGHDT, CDR2 YYEEEE. This CDR3 contains 14 residues. The trim removed 2 bases at V and 8 bases at J, leaving 7 bases unmatched. This CDR3 is CASSLQGAKQGYTF. DNA for the CDR3: TGTGCCAGCAGCTTACAGGGGGCGAAGCAAGGCTACACCTTC.

This clone has just a few counts. The chain has TRBV29-1 and TRBJ2-7; the match to TRBD1 covers 10 bases. Germline V gene data show CDR1 as SQVTM and CDR2 as ANQGSEA. V lost 6 bases and J lost 2; bases outside the gene matches: 4. The CDR3 is 13 amino acids. CDR3 DNA: TGCAGCGTCCCCGACAGGGGGCCCTACGAGCAGTACTTC. Residues: CSVPDRGPYEQYF.

The chain couples TRBV29-1 to TRBJ2-1; D is ambiguous. V dropped 3 bases and J dropped 5 bases, with 14 bases sitting between them. Germline values: CDR1 SQVTM, CDR2 ANQGSEA. This CDR3 has 14 residues. CDR3 amino acids: CSVDGRSNHNEQFF. CDR3 DNA sequence: TGCAGCGTTGATGGCAGGTCAAATCACAATGAGCAGTTCTTC.

This chain's CDR3 is CASSPLAGGTDTQYF. In nucleotides, the CDR3 is TGTGCCAGCAGTCCTCTAGCGGGGGGCACAGATACGCAGTATTTT. This chain connects TRBV27 to TRBJ2-3; 10 bases agree with TRBD2. Germline trimming cut 5 bases from V and 1 base from J; bases unmatched to any gene: 3. The germline V gene has CDR1 MNHEY and CDR2 SMNVEV (reference sequence). The CDR3 runs 15 residues.

The gene calls are TRBV30 and TRBJ2-2; possible D gene TRBD1, 7 bases. Germline V gene lookup returns CDR1 GTSNPN and CDR2 SVGIG (reference sequence). The CDR3 spans 16 residues. V was pared by 4 bases and J by 6 bases, with 21 bases between. The CDR3 sequence is CAWNKRLGGSSGELFF. As DNA, the CDR3 is TGTGCCTGGAACAAACGACTAGGGGGCTCGTCCGGGGAGCTGTTTTTT.

This clone appeared a few times. The V gene is TRBV7-8, the J gene TRBJ2-3, with TRBD1 matching over 9 bases. Germline CDR1 SGHVS, CDR2 FQNEAQ. V gave up 5 bases and J gave up 5 bases; unmatched junction bases: 8. This CDR3 comprises 15 residues. The CDR3 DNA reads TGTGCCAGCAGCGCGAGGGACAGGGAGGGAGATACGCAGTATTTT. As protein: CASSARDREGDTQYF.

The gene calls are TRBV4-2 and TRBJ1-3; no definite D call. The germline gives CDR1 LGHNA, CDR2 YNFKEQ. The CDR3 sequence is 13 residues long. V was shortened by 0 bases and J by 2 bases, with 2 bases between the two germline ends. CDR3 residues: CASSQDTGNTIYF. DNA of the CDR3: TGTGCCAGCAGCCAAGATACTGGAAACACCATATATTTT.

This clone was counted once. The V and J genes are TRBV7-2 and TRBJ2-3; TRBD2 agrees at 13 bases. The CDR3 length is 18 residues. Per germline, CDR1 SGHTA and CDR2 FQGNSA. The ends lost 5 bases at V and 0 bases at J; junction bases unmatched: 8. CDR3 bases: TGTGCCAGCAGCGAGGGACTAGCGGGGCCATCTAGCACAGATACGCAGTATTTT. Protein product: CASSEGLAGPSSTDTQYF.

This clone has more than one count but fewer than ten. Written as DNA, the CDR3 is TGTGCCAGCAGCTTCCCGGGACTAGCGGGGGATGAGCAGTTCTTC. It codes for CASSFPGLAGDEQFF. The V and J genes are TRBV7-9 and TRBJ2-1; 14 bases map to TRBD2. Germline V gene lookup returns CDR1 SEHNR and CDR2 FQNEAQ (reference sequence). V was pared by 3 bases and J by 8 bases, with 3 bases of the junction left unmatched. The CDR3 length is 15 residues.

The chain links TRBV30 to TRBJ1-6, with D uncertain. Germline loops: CDR1 GTSNPN, CDR2 SVGIG (reference sequence). This CDR3 has 16 amino acids. CDR3 region: CAATLGRSSYNSPLHF. CDR3 nucleotides: TGTGCGGCTACCCTCGGACGGAGCTCCTATAATTCACCCCTCCACTTT.

This clone is a singleton in its sample. V gene TRBV4-1 combines with J gene TRBJ2-4; perhaps TRBD2 as D (6 bases). This CDR3 region has 18 residues. The germline V and J ends were trimmed by 0 bases and 4 bases, with 19 bases remaining between them. CDR1 and CDR2 from the germline V gene are MGHRA and YSYEKL. DNA of the CDR3: TGCGCCAGCAGCCAAGATTCCCCGACGCGAGGGACTAAAAACATTCAGTACTTC. Its protein is CASSQDSPTRGTKNIQYF.

This clone was found once. The DNA of the CDR3 is TGCAGCGTTACGGGGGGATCTAGCACAGATACGCAGTATTTT. Protein: CSVTGGSSTDTQYF. The chain joins TRBV29-1 to TRBJ2-3; 7 nucleotides match TRBD2. CDR1 is SQVTM, CDR2 ANQGSEA, per germline. Losses at the gene ends were 5 bases for V and 0 bases for J; bases not matched to a gene: 5. This CDR3 has 14 amino acids.